This T cell receptor beta chain was captured by sequencing in a study of spatial heterogeneity in lung cancer. At the level of the study: Raw sequencing reads included, on average, more than 8.5 appearances of each unique TCR and UMI combination.

Indicated time point: sample taken at primary tumor resection. No cells were sorted before sequencing. The whole RNA sequenced was extracted from tumor, nontumor lung or frozen PBMC. The approximately 79 donors had untreated early-stage non-small cell lung cancer. A distinct unique molecular identifier was carried by each TCR cDNA molecule. MiXCR, applied by TCRdb to the 5' RACE reads, yields one record per CDR3 protein. The sample consists of roughly 49,000 distinct CDR3 sequences, less than 9% of them appearing once. The CDR3 has 15 residues. CDR1 and CDR2 from the germline V gene are SGHRS and YFSETQ. The V end was cut by 5 bases, the J end by 8 bases, with 17 bases between. This clonotype was counted a few times.

The sample in question was PBMCs, obtained at surgery. This chain joins TRBV5-1 and TRBJ1-6, with D unclear. The TCR comes from a female donor with early-stage non-small cell lung cancer. The CDR3 region has the DNA TGCGCCAGCAGATACCGGACCGGCAGAGATTCACCCCTCCACTTT. Amino acid sequence: CASRYRTGRDSPLHF.